The rows below give T cell receptor beta chains drawn from one sample of a study of blood T cell repertoires in COVID-19. Produced via immunoSEQ multiplex PCR; TCRdb's table is partial and in-frame only. The table includes 150,000 to 200,000 clones, 90% to 95% detected once. The sample taken for sequencing was peripheral blood. The receptors come from a woman aged 45-59 years with acute or convalescent COVID-19. Each CDR3 is given with its conserved first and last residue. A D gene is named only where the DNA matches it firmly. Size is omitted from some rows. Given values are once, few, many or a class for expanded clones.

j_call d_call v_call clone_size cdr3_aa cdr3_nt
TRBJ1-2 . TRBV14 . CASSQQFSNYGYTF TGTGCCAGCAGCCAACAGTTCTCCAACTATGGCTACACCTTC
TRBJ2-5 . TRBV6-5 . CASRGAGETQYF TGTGCCAGCAGGGGGGCAGGGGAGACCCAGTACTTC
TRBJ1-5 . TRBV3-1/TRBV3-2 few CASSARLCQPQHF TGTGCCAGCAGCGCCCGACTTTGTCAGCCCCAGCATTTT
TRBJ1-2 TRBD1 TRBV5-5 . CASSPKGDRGHGYTF TGTGCCAGCAGCCCCAAGGGGGACAGGGGACATGGCTACACCTTC
TRBJ2-1 . TRBV28 . CASSSTTLQQFF TGTGCCAGCAGTTCCACGACTTTACAGCAGTTCTTC
TRBJ2-3 TRBD2 TRBV19 . CASSMGRLAGAPGPTDTQYF TGTGCCAGTAGTATGGGGCGACTAGCGGGAGCACCCGGCCCCACCGATACGCAGTATTTT
TRBJ1-1 . TRBV9 . CASSVEGTEAFF TGTGCCAGCAGCGTAGAGGGGACTGAAGCTTTCTTT
TRBJ1-1 TRBD1 TRBV7-9 . CASMWTGDTEAFF TGTGCCAGCATGTGGACAGGGGACACTGAAGCTTTCTTT
TRBJ2-3 TRBD2 TRBV6-5 . CASSWTSGTDTQYF TGTGCCAGCAGTTGGACTAGCGGAACAGATACGCAGTATTTT
TRBJ1-1 TRBD1 TRBV5-1 . CASSWGQSTEAFF TGCGCCAGCAGCTGGGGACAGAGCACTGAAGCTTTCTTT
TRBJ2-7 TRBD1 TRBV6-6 . CASSPPGTGVYEQYF TGTGCCAGCAGTCCTCCCGGGACAGGGGTGTACGAGCAGTACTTC
TRBJ1-4 . TRBV19 . CASTANEQFNEKLFF TGTGCCAGTACCGCGAACGAACAGTTTAATGAAAAACTGTTTTTT
TRBJ1-4 TRBD1 TRBV2 . CASNWGQGSVANEKLFF TGTGCCAGCAACTGGGGACAGGGATCGGTGGCTAATGAAAAACTGTTTTTT
TRBJ2-2 TRBD2 TRBV18 . CASSPRTSGTNTGELFF TGTGCCAGCTCACCAAGGACTAGCGGCACGAACACCGGGGAGCTGTTTTTT
TRBJ2-1 . TRBV6-2/TRBV6-3 . CASSGGLLPYNEQFF TGTGCCAGCAGTGGAGGACTGTTACCCTACAATGAGCAGTTCTTC
TRBJ2-4 . TRBV5-4 . CASSLGGGNIQYF TGTGCCAGCAGCTTAGGGGGTGGGAACATTCAGTACTTC
TRBJ1-2 . TRBV7-3 . CASSPGRGPNYGYTF TGTGCCAGCAGCCCCGGGCGGGGCCCTAACTATGGCTACACCTTC
TRBJ2-1 TRBD2 TRBV19 . CASSMSGGSYNEQFF TGTGCCAGTAGTATGTCGGGGGGCTCCTACAATGAGCAGTTCTTC
TRBJ2-2 TRBD1 TRBV28 . CASWTGGGELFF TGTGCCAGTTGGACAGGGGGTGGGGAGCTGTTTTTT
TRBJ2-2 . TRBV2 . CASSEIRRGPYTGELFF TGTGCCAGCAGTGAAATCCGGCGGGGGCCATACACCGGGGAGCTGTTTTTT
TRBJ1-1 TRBD1 TRBV7-9 . CASSLEGDSYTEAFF TGTGCCAGCAGCTTAGAAGGGGACAGCTACACTGAAGCTTTCTTT
TRBJ2-3 TRBD2 TRBV27 . CASSLEAGGPFSTDTQYF TGTGCCAGCAGTTTAGAAGCGGGAGGGCCTTTCAGCACAGATACGCAGTATTTT
TRBJ1-1 . TRBV7-6 . CASSLTGGDSNTEAFF TGTGCCAGCAGCCTCACGGGGGGGGATTCGAACACTGAAGCTTTCTTT
TRBJ1-2 TRBD1 TRBV18 . CASSPSGTGGRGYTF TGTGCCAGCTCACCATCCGGGACAGGGGGCCGTGGCTACACCTTC
TRBJ2-1 . TRBV10-1 . CASSESDNLDNEQFF TGCGCCAGCAGTGAGTCTGACAACCTGGACAATGAGCAGTTCTTC
TRBJ2-5 TRBD2 TRBV7-8 . CASKTIAGEETQYF TGTGCCAGCAAAACTATAGCGGGGGAAGAGACCCAGTACTTC
TRBJ1-1 . TRBV12-3/TRBV12-4 . CASRPRGTPEAFF TGTGCCAGCAGACCAAGAGGGACACCTGAAGCTTTCTTT
TRBJ1-1 . TRBV19 . CAAGEGIKNTEAFF TGTGCCGCGGGAGAGGGGATTAAAAACACTGAAGCTTTCTTT
TRBJ2-7 . TRBV9 . CASSVSQQSYEQYF TGTGCCAGCAGCGTAAGTCAACAGTCGTACGAGCAGTACTTC
TRBJ1-1 . TRBV2 . CASSSTAGMNTEAFF TGTGCCAGCAGTTCTACGGCAGGGATGAACACTGAAGCTTTCTTT
TRBJ1-2 . TRBV28 . CAAWGQVNYGYTF TGTGCCGCGTGGGGGCAGGTTAACTATGGCTACACCTTC
TRBJ2-5 TRBD2 TRBV7-9 . CASSLAAGGREFFGETQYF TGTGCCAGCAGCTTAGCGGCGGGCGGGCGGGAGTTCTTCGGAGAGACCCAGTACTTC
TRBJ2-7 TRBD2 TRBV11-1 . CASSEAGSSYEQYF TGTGCCAGCAGCGAAGCGGGGAGCTCCTACGAGCAGTACTTC
TRBJ2-1 . TRBV27 . CASSLRIPGHDEQFF TGTGCCAGCAGTTTAAGGATTCCAGGGCATGATGAGCAGTTCTTC
TRBJ2-7 . TRBV6-5 once CASIIQGLLIYEQYF TGTGCCAGCATCATACAGGGCCTCTTAATCTACGAGCAGTACTTC
TRBJ2-1 TRBD2 TRBV24-1 . CATSDQRTSGAYNEQFF TGTGCCACCAGTGACCAAAGGACTAGCGGAGCTTACAATGAGCAGTTCTTC
TRBJ2-7 . TRBV6-5 . CASRDDSAWGQYF TGTGCCAGCAGGGACGACAGTGCCTGGGGGCAGTACTTC
TRBJ1-2 TRBD1 TRBV27 . CASSFSYSGTGGGYTF TGTGCCAGCAGTTTTTCGTATTCCGGGACAGGGGGAGGCTACACCTTC
TRBJ1-3 . TRBV10-3 . CATQTGYSGNTIYF TGTGCCACCCAAACAGGGTACTCTGGAAACACCATATATTTT
TRBJ1-6 TRBD1 TRBV19 . CASSPDRGLGSPLHF TGTGCCAGTAGCCCCGACAGGGGGTTAGGTTCACCCCTCCACTTT
TRBJ2-7 TRBD1 TRBV30 . CAWSGDRYYF TGTGCCTGGAGTGGGGACAGGTATTACTTC
TRBJ1-2 TRBD1 TRBV4-1 . CASSQGGIPGQGASGGYTF TGCGCCAGCAGCCAAGGTGGGATACCGGGACAGGGGGCTTCAGGGGGCTACACCTTC
TRBJ2-5 TRBD1 TRBV4-3 . CASSQDRDRGTQYF TGCGCCAGCAGCCAAGACCGGGACAGGGGGACCCAGTACTTC
TRBJ1-1 . TRBV28 . CASSLEMAREGDTEAFF TGTGCCAGCAGCCTAGAAATGGCTCGTGAGGGGGACACTGAAGCTTTCTTT
TRBJ2-3 TRBD2 TRBV19 . CASSPTSGKVRSTDTQYF TGTGCCAGTAGTCCGACTAGCGGGAAGGTGAGGAGCACAGATACGCAGTATTTT
TRBJ2-7 TRBD1 TRBV19 once CASSPGQGTAYEQYF TGTGCCAGTAGTCCGGGACAGGGTACGGCCTACGAGCAGTACTTC
TRBJ1-1 . TRBV4-1 . CASSRPGQNTEAFF TGCGCCAGCAGCCGGCCAGGACAGAACACTGAAGCTTTCTTT
TRBJ2-7 . TRBV20-1 once CSASIASYYEQYF TGCAGTGCTAGTATAGCTTCCTACTACGAGCAGTACTTC
TRBJ1-5 . TRBV7-8 . CASSSTRTDSNQPQHF TGTGCCAGCAGCTCAACAAGGACAGACAGCAATCAGCCCCAGCATTTT
TRBJ2-7 . TRBV5-6 . CASSLVGEQYF TGTGCCAGCAGCTTGGTCGGGGAGCAGTACTTC
TRBJ2-7 . TRBV11-2 . CAGRPLRAGEQYF TGTGCCGGGAGGCCCCTTAGAGCTGGCGAGCAGTACTTC
TRBJ1-2 . TRBV5-1 once CASSLEPRGTNGYTF TGCGCCAGCAGCTTGGAGCCCAGGGGCACAAATGGCTACACCTTC
TRBJ1-2 . TRBV5-1 . CASSEHRVDTFF TGCGCCAGCAGCGAACATCGTGTGGACACCTTCTTC
TRBJ2-2 TRBD1 TRBV7-3 . CASSLRVYRDRANTGELFF TGTGCCAGCAGCTTAAGGGTGTATAGGGACAGGGCGAACACCGGGGAGCTGTTTTTT
TRBJ2-7 . TRBV23-1 . CASSRHEQYF TGCGCCAGCAGTCGGCACGAGCAGTACTTC